The 19 T cell receptor beta chains below were found in one sample sequenced in a study of cytomegalovirus exposure and HLA in healthy donors. Generated by immunoSEQ multiplex PCR, the TCRdb table keeps only in-frame clones and is missing some. The repertoire holds a few hundred thousand clones, 88% seen once, with over 0.9% in the top ten. Sequences were obtained from PBMCs. The origin of the receptors is a man aged 25 to 40 in good health and CMV-seronegative.

The chain uses TRBV4-1 and TRBJ1-2; perhaps TRBD1 as D (6 bases). The CDR3 is made up of 15 amino acids. V shed 4 bases and J shed 6 bases, with 18 bases lying between them. The germline CDR1 and CDR2 sequences are MGHRA and YSYEKL. The CDR3, as DNA: TGCGCCAGCAGCCTATACTCGACAGGCGAAAATGGCTACACCTTC. Encoded protein: CASSLYSTGENGYTF.

V gene TRBV7-2 combines with J gene TRBJ2-7, with 7 bases matching TRBD1. This CDR3 is built from 14 residues. V was clipped by 3 bases and J by 2 bases; unmatched bases: 4. The germline gives CDR1 SGHTA, CDR2 FQGNSA. The CDR3 DNA sequence: TGTGCCAGCAGCTTCCAGGGGGACACCTACGAGCAGTACTTC. It encodes CASSFQGDTYEQYF.

This chain connects TRBV5-4 to TRBJ2-5, with D possibly matching TRBD2 (5 bases). Germline CDR1 and CDR2: SGHNT and YYREEE (reference sequence). Trimming left V 7 bases short and J 1 base short, with 20 bases between. This CDR3 is built from 16 residues. The CDR3 DNA follows: TGTGCCAGCCGATCCGGCCTACTAGGGCGCCAAGAGACCCAGTACTTC. Amino acid sequence: CASRSGLLGRQETQYF.

V gene TRBV6-6 combines with J gene TRBJ1-6; 7 bases match TRBD1. J lost 5 bases, V lost 0 bases, and 1 base had no gene match. Per the germline V gene, CDR1 is MNHNY and CDR2 is SVGAGI (reference sequence). The CDR3 is 15 amino acids. CDR3 in DNA: TGTGCCAGCAGTTACTCCGACAGGGATAATTCACCCCTCCACTTT. Amino acid sequence: CASSYSDRDNSPLHF.

This clone was seen just once. The rearrangement uses TRBV18 and TRBJ2-7, with 8 bases aligning to TRBD1. Per the germline V gene, CDR1 is KGHSH and CDR2 is LQKENI. Germline trimming cut 4 bases from V and 3 bases from J; bases unmatched to any gene: 14. This CDR3 spans 17 amino acids. The DNA of the CDR3 is TGTGCCAGCTCACAGCCCACCTTTAGGACAGGGCACTACGAGCAGTACTTC. It translates to CASSQPTFRTGHYEQYF.

This chain connects TRBV29-1 to TRBJ1-1; tentatively, D is TRBD1 (5 bases). Germline V gives CDR1 SQVTM, CDR2 ANQGSEA. The V and J ends lost 6 bases and 10 bases respectively, with 12 bases between them. This CDR3 spans 10 amino acids. CDR3 DNA sequence: TGCAGCGTGGGGACTTTGGGAGCTTTCTTT. Translating gives CSVGTLGAFF.

V and J are TRBV19 and TRBJ1-4, with D unclear. V dropped 3 bases and J dropped 2 bases, with 16 bases sitting between them. In germline, CDR1 is LNHDA, CDR2 SQIVND (reference sequence). The CDR3 spans 17 residues. CDR3 in amino acids: CASSILTGYSTNEKLFF. The DNA of the CDR3 is TGTGCCAGTAGTATCTTGACCGGCTATAGCACTAATGAAAAACTGTTTTTT. Full variable domain (outside the CDR3, taken from reference TRBV19 and TRBJ1-4): DGGITQSPKYLFRKEGQNVTLSCEQNLNHDAMYWYRQDPGQGLRLIYYSQIVNDFQKGDIAEGYSVSREKKESFPLTVTSAQKNPTAFYLCASSILTGYSTNEKLFFGSGTQLSVL.

The V call is TRBV6-1, the J call TRBJ1-3, with unresolved D. The germline gives CDR1 MNHNS, CDR2 SASEGT. The CDR3 is made up of 13 amino acids. Trimming stripped 7 bases from V and 4 bases from J, with 11 bases between. DNA of the CDR3: TGTGCCAGCAACCCAAGAGGGGGAAACACCATATATTTT. Translation gives CASNPRGGNTIYF.

The CDR3 DNA sequence: TGTGCCAGCAGCGTAGCGGGGGGACGAAACACTGAAGCTTTCTTT. Translating gives CASSVAGGRNTEAFF. This chain uses TRBV9 with TRBJ1-1; D may be TRBD1 (5 bases). The CDR3 consists of 15 residues. From germline, CDR1 is SGDLS and CDR2 YYNGEE. Trimming removed 0 bases at V and 2 bases at J, with 11 bases between. The full variable domain, in which reference TRBV9 and TRBJ1-1 provide the parts outside the CDR3, is DSGVTQTPKHLITATGQRVTLRCSPRSGDLSVYWYQQSLDQGLQFLIQYYNGEERAKGNILERFSAQQFPDLHSELNLSSLELGDSALYFCASSVAGGRNTEAFFGQGTRLTVV.

This chain's CDR3 is CASSFVGNTEAFF. For the CDR3, the DNA is TGTGCCAGCAGCTTCGTCGGGAACACTGAAGCTTTCTTT. This chain joins TRBV5-4 and TRBJ1-1; no firm D call. Trimming left V 2 bases short and J 1 base short, with 6 bases between. The CDR3 contains 13 residues. In germline, CDR1 is SGHNT, CDR2 YYREEE (reference sequence).

The gene calls are TRBV18 and TRBJ2-1; weak D call: TRBD2 (6 bases). This CDR3 region has 12 residues. V was shortened by 3 bases and J by 10 bases, with 10 bases between the two germline ends. Germline CDR1 and CDR2: KGHSH and LQKENI. CDR3 bases: TGTGCCAGCTCACCGATGAGCGGGGAGCAGTTCTTC. Its translation: CASSPMSGEQFF.

The V gene is TRBV7-8, the J gene TRBJ1-5; the match to TRBD1 covers 12 bases. The germline gives CDR1 SGHVS, CDR2 FQNEAQ. The CDR3 runs 15 residues. Trimming at V came to 5 bases and at J to 5 bases, leaving 4 bases not matched to a gene. As DNA, the CDR3 is TGTGCCAGCAGCCCCGGGACAGGGGGCTATCAGCCCCAGCATTTT. It yields the protein CASSPGTGGYQPQHF.

V is TRBV7-9 and J is TRBJ1-3, with 10 nucleotides matching TRBD1. With 4 bases clipped from V and 0 bases from J, the junction kept 3 bases outside the gene matches. The germline V gene encodes CDR1 SEHNR and CDR2 FQNEAQ (reference sequence). The CDR3 covers 16 residues. Here the CDR3 DNA reads TGTGCCAGCAGCTCGGGACAGGGGAGCTCTGGAAACACCATATATTTT. Protein: CASSSGQGSSGNTIYF.

V and J are TRBV18 and TRBJ2-7; D is undetermined. Germline V gives CDR1 KGHSH, CDR2 LQKENI. The CDR3 consists of 13 residues. V lost 2 bases and J 3 bases, leaving 8 bases between the germline ends. The CDR3 spells CASSPVEIYEQYF. The CDR3 nucleotides read TGTGCCAGCTCACCAGTCGAGATCTACGAGCAGTACTTC.

The J gene is TRBJ1-1, the V gene TRBV4-1; perhaps TRBD1 as D (5 bases). Trimming pared 2 bases from V and 1 base from J, leaving 17 bases between. This CDR3 has 17 residues. Germline CDR1 is MGHRA and CDR2 is YSYEKL. In DNA form, the CDR3 reads TGCGCCAGCAGCCAACAGGGTGCGCAGAGCGAGAACACTGAAGCTTTCTTT. Residues: CASSQQGAQSENTEAFF.

As for this clone: Sequence at one end of the junction differs from germline and may be a read error. CDR3 sequence reads: CASSQDSGQHINNGYTF. DNA for the CDR3: TGTGCCAGCAGCCAAGATTCGGGACAACATATTAACAATGGCTACACCTTC. The genes are TRBV4-2 and TRBJ1-2; the D gene is possibly TRBD1 (6 bases). Germline assignment: CDR1 LGHNA and CDR2 YNFKEQ. The length of the CDR3 is 17 residues.

The V call is TRBV5-1, the J call TRBJ2-3; 11 bases match TRBD2. The germline gives CDR1 SGHRS, CDR2 YFSETQ. The CDR3 sequence is 15 residues long. V lost 0 bases, J lost 7 bases, and 4 bases stayed unmatched. The CDR3 loop is CASSLDLAGGNTQYF. The CDR3, as DNA: TGCGCCAGCAGCTTGGACCTAGCGGGAGGAAATACGCAGTATTTT.

The rearrangement uses TRBV4-1 and TRBJ1-5, with 7 bases aligning to TRBD1. Germline V gives CDR1 MGHRA, CDR2 YSYEKL. The CDR3 covers 17 residues. The V segment lost 0 bases and the J segment 7 bases; nucleotides outside the gene matches: 12. The CDR3 region is CASSQDRGGSREQPQHF. CDR3 nucleotide sequence: TGCGCCAGCAGCCAAGATAGAGGGGGCAGCCGGGAGCAGCCCCAGCATTTT.

This chain uses TRBV6-5 with TRBJ2-1; 7 nucleotides match TRBD1. The CDR3 runs to 15 residues. The V and J ends lost 0 bases and 4 bases, in that order; junction bases with no gene match: 3. Germline CDR1 and CDR2: MNHEY and SVGAGI. This CDR3 reads CASSYSGDSYNEQFF. CDR3 in DNA: TGTGCCAGCAGTTACTCCGGGGACAGTTACAATGAGCAGTTCTTC.